The T cell receptor (beta chain) under discussion was sequenced for a study of T cell responses to AZD1222 COVID-19 vaccine. Study-level results: The sample set comprised mostly white British donors with more females, and clonal diversity was possibly underestimated. The study identified only five to seven AZD1222 recipients as seropositive at baseline.

About this clone: Its antigen is unidentified.

The data were produced by immunoSEQ multiplex PCR, yet TCRdb's version contains in-frame clones alone and is incomplete. This table has roughly 110,000 clones, under 95% appearing once. The sample was peripheral blood, taken 28 days after the second AZD1222 dose. The sequence derives from an adult who received the AZD1222 COVID-19 vaccine.

The CDR3 nucleotides are TGTGCCAGCAGGCCTGCAGGGGGATTTAGCAATCAGCCCCAGCATTTT. Translating it yields CASRPAGGFSNQPQHF. The V gene is TRBV2, the J gene TRBJ1-5; TRBD1 matches 7 bases. Per the germline V gene, CDR1 is SNHLY and CDR2 is FYNNEI. The CDR3 length is 16 residues. The junction had 8 bases not matched to a gene; V was cut back by 6 bases and J by 0 bases.